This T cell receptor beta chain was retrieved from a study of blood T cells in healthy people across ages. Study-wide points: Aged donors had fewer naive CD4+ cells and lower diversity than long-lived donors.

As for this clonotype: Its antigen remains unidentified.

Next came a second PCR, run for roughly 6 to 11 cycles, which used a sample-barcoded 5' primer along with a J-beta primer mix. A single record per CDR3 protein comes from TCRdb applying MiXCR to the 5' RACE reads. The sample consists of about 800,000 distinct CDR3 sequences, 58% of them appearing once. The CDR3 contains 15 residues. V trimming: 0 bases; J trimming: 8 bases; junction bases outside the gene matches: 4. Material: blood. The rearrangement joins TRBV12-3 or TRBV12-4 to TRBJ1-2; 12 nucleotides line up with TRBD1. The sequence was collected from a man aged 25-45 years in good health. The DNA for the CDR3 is TGTGCCAGCAGTTTAGCCCCCGGGACAGGGGGCGGCTACACCTTC. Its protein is CASSLAPGTGGGYTF.